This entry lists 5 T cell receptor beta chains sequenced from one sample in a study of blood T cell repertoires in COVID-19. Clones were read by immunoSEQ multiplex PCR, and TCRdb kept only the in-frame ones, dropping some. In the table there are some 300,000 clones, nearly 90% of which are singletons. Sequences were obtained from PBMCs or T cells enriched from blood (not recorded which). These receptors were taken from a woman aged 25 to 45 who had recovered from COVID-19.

CDR3 region: CASSPWRLDNEQFF. In DNA form, the CDR3 reads TGTGCCAGCAGCCCATGGAGGTTGGACAATGAGCAGTTCTTC. V gene TRBV3-1 (or the pseudogene TRBV3-2) combines with J gene TRBJ2-1, with a possible D match to TRBD2 (5 bases). V gave up 4 bases and J gave up 5 bases, with 12 bases separating them. From germline, CDR1 is LGHDT and CDR2 YNNKEL (reference sequence). The CDR3 consists of 14 residues.

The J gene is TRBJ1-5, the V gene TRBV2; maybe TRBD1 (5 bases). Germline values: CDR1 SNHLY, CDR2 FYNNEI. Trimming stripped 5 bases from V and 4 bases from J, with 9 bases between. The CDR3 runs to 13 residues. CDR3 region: CASSPGTNQPQHF. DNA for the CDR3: TGTGCCAGCAGTCCAGGGACTAATCAGCCCCAGCATTTT.

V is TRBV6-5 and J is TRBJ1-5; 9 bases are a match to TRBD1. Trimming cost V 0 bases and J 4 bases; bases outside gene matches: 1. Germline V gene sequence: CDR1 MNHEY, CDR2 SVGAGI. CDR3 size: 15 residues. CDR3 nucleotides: TGTGCCAGCAGTTACTCCGGGACAGGGAATCAGCCCCAGCATTTT. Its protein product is CASSYSGTGNQPQHF.

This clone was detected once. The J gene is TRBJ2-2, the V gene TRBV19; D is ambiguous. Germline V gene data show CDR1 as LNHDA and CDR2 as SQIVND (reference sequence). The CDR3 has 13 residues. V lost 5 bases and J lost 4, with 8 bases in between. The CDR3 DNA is TGTGCCAGTAGTCAACTTCGCACCGGGGAGCTGTTTTTT. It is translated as CASSQLRTGELFF.

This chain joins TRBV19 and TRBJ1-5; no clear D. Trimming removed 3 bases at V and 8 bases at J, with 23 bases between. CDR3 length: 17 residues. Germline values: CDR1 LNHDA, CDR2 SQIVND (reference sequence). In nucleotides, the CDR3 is TGTGCCAGTAGTATGGCCCCATGGAGGGTCCCTGGCAAGCCCCAGCATTTT. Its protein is CASSMAPWRVPGKPQHF. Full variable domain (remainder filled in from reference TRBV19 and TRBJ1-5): DGGITQSPKYLFRKEGQNVTLSCEQNLNHDAMYWYRQDPGQGLRLIYYSQIVNDFQKGDIAEGYSVSREKKESFPLTVTSAQKNPTAFYLCASSMAPWRVPGKPQHFGDGTRLSIL.